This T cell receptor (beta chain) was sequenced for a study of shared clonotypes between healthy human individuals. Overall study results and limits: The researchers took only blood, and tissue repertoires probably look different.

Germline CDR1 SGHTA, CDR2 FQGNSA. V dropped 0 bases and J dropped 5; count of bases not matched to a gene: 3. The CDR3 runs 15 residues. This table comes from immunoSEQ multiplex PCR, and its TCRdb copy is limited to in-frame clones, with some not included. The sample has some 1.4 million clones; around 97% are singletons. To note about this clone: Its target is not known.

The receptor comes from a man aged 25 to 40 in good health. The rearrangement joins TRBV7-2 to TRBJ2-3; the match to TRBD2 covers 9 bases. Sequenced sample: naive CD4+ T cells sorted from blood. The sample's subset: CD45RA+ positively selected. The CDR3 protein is CASSLASGSGDTQYF. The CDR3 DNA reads TGTGCCAGCAGCTTAGCTAGCGGGAGTGGAGATACGCAGTATTTT. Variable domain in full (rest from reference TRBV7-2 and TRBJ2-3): GAGVSQSPSNKVTEKGKDVELRCDPISGHTALYWYRQSLGQGLEFLIYFQGNSAPDKSGLPSDRFSAERTGGSVSTLTIQRTQQEDSAVYLCASSLASGSGDTQYFGPGTRLTVL.